One and the same sample provided the 23 T cell receptor beta chains below, sequenced in a study of T cell repertoires in cytomegalovirus infection. TCRdb itself ran the reads through MiXCR, one entry per CDR3 protein. The sample has about 830,000 distinct CDR3 sequences, 30% to 35% seen once. Antigen specificity for these receptors is unknown. Sequenced material: cultured CD8+ T cells from PBMCs, taken from culture after CMV antigen stimulation. The receptors come from a human donor in good health (CMV status not recorded). Some clones in this sample may be carry-over from other donors' samples.

V is TRBV6-8 and J is TRBJ2-7; either TRBD1 or TRBD2 may fit D (6 bases each). V lost 7 bases and J lost 1, with 14 bases in between. Germline lookup yields CDR1 MNHGY and CDR2 SAAAGT. This CDR3 has 14 residues. CDR3 DNA sequence: TGTGCCAGCAAGGGGGGTATAGAATCCTACGAGCAGTACGTC. It specifies CASKGGIESYEQYV.

This chain links TRBV12-3 or TRBV12-4 with TRBJ1-1; 9 positions agree with TRBD1. This CDR3 is built from 16 residues. V was pared by 7 bases and J by 1 base, with 10 bases of the junction left unmatched. The CDR3 sequence: CASTRDRDVRNTEAFF. CDR3 sequence (DNA): TGTGCCAGCACCCGGGACAGGGACGTGCGGAACACTGAAGCTTTCTTT.

This clonotype occurred many times. V is TRBV7-8 and J is TRBJ2-1; 8 positions match TRBD1. In germline, CDR1 is SGHVS, CDR2 FQNEAQ. V trimming: 5 bases; J trimming: 0 bases; junction bases outside the gene matches: 6. The CDR3 spans 16 residues. The CDR3, as DNA: TGTGCCAGCAGCGACCGGCAGGGGGCCTCCTACAATGAGCAGTTCTTC. The encoded protein is CASSDRQGASYNEQFF.

This clonotype was seen more than once but under ten times. This chain connects TRBV6-1 to TRBJ1-1, with D maybe TRBD1 (6 bases). V was trimmed by 7 bases and J by 6 bases, leaving 21 bases between them. Germline CDR1 and CDR2: MNHNS and SASEGT. The CDR3 runs 15 residues. The CDR3 spells CASTWATGSAPEAFF. The CDR3 DNA sequence: TGTGCCAGCACTTGGGCCACAGGGTCAGCTCCTGAAGCTTTCTTT.

In its sample, this clonotype was seen many times. The chain couples TRBV6-5 to TRBJ2-3, with 9 positions matching TRBD2. This CDR3 is 15 amino acids long. Trimming removed 3 bases from V and 1 base from J; junction bases left unmatched: 2. Germline-derived CDR1 and CDR2 are MNHEY and SVGAGI. CDR3 region: CASSYLAGGTDTQYF. CDR3 DNA: TGTGCCAGCAGTTATTTAGCGGGGGGCACAGATACGCAGTATTTT.

This clonotype was recorded many times. The chain combines TRBV11-3 with TRBJ2-6; a possible D gene is TRBD2 (5 bases). In germline, CDR1 is SGHNT, CDR2 YENEEA. The CDR3 runs to 16 residues. V dropped 1 base and J dropped 2 bases, with 9 bases sitting between them. CDR3 DNA: TGTGCCAGCAGCTTAGGGTTCGGGACTGGGGCCAACGTCCTGACTTTC. Protein product: CASSLGFGTGANVLTF.

This chain uses TRBV12-3 or TRBV12-4 with TRBJ2-1; 10 nucleotides match TRBD1. CDR3 size: 13 residues. Germline trimming cut 8 bases from V and 5 bases from J; bases unmatched to any gene: 3. The CDR3: CASGGTGDNEQFF. The CDR3, as DNA: TGTGCCAGCGGGGGGACAGGGGACAATGAGCAGTTCTTC.

The chain combines TRBV6-6 with TRBJ2-2, with no clear D. The CDR3 runs 17 residues. Germline V gene lookup returns CDR1 MNHNY and CDR2 SVGAGI (reference sequence). V lost 0 bases and J 2 bases, leaving 13 bases between the germline ends. The CDR3 loop is CASSYSQASLNTGELFF. CDR3 nucleotide sequence: TGTGCCAGCAGTTACTCGCAAGCCTCCTTAAACACCGGGGAGCTGTTTTTT.

The chain joins TRBV5-4 to TRBJ2-5; 8 bases map to TRBD2. Germline V CDR1 and CDR2: SGHNT, YYREEE (reference sequence). CDR3 size: 15 residues. V was pared by 4 bases and J by 6 bases, with 11 bases of the junction left unmatched. The DNA for the CDR3 is TGTGCCAGCAGCGGATACGGGGGGGCCGCAAAGACCCAGTACTTC. Translated, it gives CASSGYGGAAKTQYF. Looking up the rest from reference TRBV5-4 and TRBJ2-5 gives the full variable domain: ETGVTQSPTHLIKTRGQQVTLRCSSQSGHNTVSWYQQALGQGPQFIFQYYREEENGRGNFPPRFSGLQFPNYSSELNVNALELDDSALYLCASSGYGGAAKTQYFGPGTRLLVL.

This sequence joins TRBV27 and TRBJ1-2; D gene ambiguous. The V gene's germline CDR1 is MNHEY and CDR2 SMNVEV (reference sequence). The CDR3 spans 15 residues. V was cut by 2 bases and J by 2 bases, with 12 bases left in between. The CDR3 protein is CASSLGSSGNYGYTF. As DNA, the CDR3 is TGTGCCAGCAGTTTAGGGTCAAGCGGGAACTATGGCTACACCTTC.

Notes on this clonotype: One junction end disagrees with the germline gene, perhaps due to a read error. The V and J genes are TRBV7-6 and TRBJ2-7; no reliable D call. The CDR3 has 14 amino acids. The germline V gene encodes CDR1 SGHVS and CDR2 FNYEAQ. CDR3 coding DNA: TGTGCTAGCAGTTCCGGCCTAGACACCTACGAGCAGTACTTC. It is translated as CASSSGLDTYEQYF.

The V call is TRBV12-5, the J call TRBJ2-2; 8 nucleotides line up with TRBD2. J lost 2 bases, V lost 3 bases, and 5 bases had no gene match. The CDR3 runs 16 residues. Germline CDR1 and CDR2: LGHNT and FRNRAP. The CDR3 DNA is TGTGCTAGTGGTTTAAGGACTAGCTCCAACACCGGGGAGCTGTTTTTT. It encodes CASGLRTSSNTGELFF.

This clonotype has just a few counts. This chain joins TRBV19 and TRBJ2-1, with D perhaps matching TRBD2 (6 bases). V was cut by 1 base and J by 12 bases, with 13 bases left in between. The germline V gene has CDR1 LNHDA and CDR2 SQIVND (reference sequence). The CDR3 sequence is 13 residues long. The CDR3 sequence: CASSIVLGEVQFF. The CDR3 DNA reads as TGTGCCAGTAGTATAGTACTTGGGGAGGTGCAGTTCTTC.

This clonotype was counted a few times. This rearrangement joins TRBV7-6 to TRBJ2-7, with a weak D call TRBD1 (6 bases). CDR1 SGHVS and CDR2 FNYEAQ come from the germline V gene. The CDR3 spans 15 residues. The V and J ends lost 4 bases and 5 bases respectively, with 18 bases between them. The CDR3 loop reads CASSSWGQGINEQYF. CDR3 coding DNA: TGTGCCAGCAGCTCATGGGGGCAGGGGATCAACGAGCAGTACTTC.

The rearrangement joins TRBV23-1 to TRBJ2-5; D is ambiguous. TRBV23-1 is sorted into the ORF group, with uncertain function. V was pared by 7 bases and J by 1 base, with 19 bases between. The CDR3 totals 16 residues. The CDR3 nucleotides read TGCGCCAGCACCCGGCGACCGGGTCAATCCCAAGAGACCCAGTACTTC. Protein product: CASTRRPGQSQETQYF.

Many counts were recorded for this clonotype. The chain uses TRBV20-1 and TRBJ2-3, with 7 bases fitting TRBD2. Germline V gene data show CDR1 as DFQATT and CDR2 as SNEGSKA (reference sequence). The CDR3 extends over 15 amino acids. The V segment lost 0 bases and the J segment 1 base; nucleotides outside the gene matches: 4. The CDR3 region is CSAREWLAGTDTQYF. The CDR3 region has the DNA TGCAGTGCTAGAGAATGGCTAGCGGGCACAGATACGCAGTATTTT.

The CDR3: CASDRGEQFF. In DNA form, the CDR3 reads TGTGCCAGTGATCGGGGAGAGCAGTTCTTC. The chain has TRBV7-9 and TRBJ2-1, with D perhaps matching TRBD2 (5 bases). The CDR3 consists of 10 residues. The germline CDR1 and CDR2 sequences are SEHNR and FQNEAQ (reference sequence). Between the trimmed V and J ends, which lost 9 bases and 10 bases, there was a span of 10 bases.

The CDR3 region is CASSPGQGLEKLFF. The CDR3 nucleotides are TGTGCCAGCAGCCCGGGACAGGGTTTAGAAAAACTGTTTTTT. This sequence joins TRBV7-6 and TRBJ1-4; 9 bases line up with TRBD1. The V gene end was trimmed by 5 bases and the J gene end by 8 bases; junction bases not matched to a gene: 6. In germline, CDR1 is SGHVS, CDR2 FNYEAQ. The CDR3 extends over 14 amino acids.

The V call is TRBV24-1, the J call TRBJ2-3; 7 bases align to TRBD1. V trimming: 4 bases; J trimming: 4 bases; junction bases outside the gene matches: 10. CDR1 is KGHDR, CDR2 SFDVKD, per germline. This CDR3 is built from 16 residues. The CDR3 DNA reads TGTGCCACCAGTGACGGGGACAGCTTTGGGGCAGATACGCAGTATTTT. It translates to CATSDGDSFGADTQYF.

J is TRBJ2-2 and V is TRBV7-3, with a weak D call TRBD2 (5 bases). The CDR3 sequence is 15 residues long. Trimming took 5 bases from V and 3 from J, leaving 13 bases between them. CDR1 and CDR2 from the germline V gene are SGHTA and FQGTGA. CDR3 DNA sequence: TGTGCCAGCAGCGCCCCATGGACTGACACCGGGGAGCTGTTTTTT. As protein: CASSAPWTDTGELFF. The variable domain in full, completed from reference TRBV7-3 and TRBJ2-2, reads GAGVSQTPSNKVTEKGKYVELRCDPISGHTALYWYRQSLGQGPEFLIYFQGTGAADDSGLPNDRFFAVRPEGSVSTLKIQRTERGDSAVYLCASSAPWTDTGELFFGEGSRLTVL.

This clonotype was seen many times. V usage is TRBV7-6 and J usage is TRBJ1-2, with 10 bases matching TRBD1. CDR3 length: 15 residues. Trimming cost V 5 bases and J 5 bases; bases outside gene matches: 8. The germline V gene has CDR1 SGHVS and CDR2 FNYEAQ. The CDR3 bases are TGTGCCAGCAGCCTTCGACAGGGGGCAGAGTATGGCTACACCTTC. It is translated as CASSLRQGAEYGYTF.

The gene calls are TRBV6-5 and TRBJ2-1; the D gene is possibly TRBD2 (6 bases). Deletions cut 2 bases from V and 4 bases from J, with 15 bases between. There are 16 residues in the CDR3. In germline, CDR1 is MNHEY, CDR2 SVGAGI. CDR3 coding DNA: TGTGCCAGCAGTTACACTCTATATGGGGGGTACAATGAGCAGTTCTTC. The encoded protein is CASSYTLYGGYNEQFF.

The rearrangement uses TRBV27 and TRBJ1-6; 8 nucleotides match TRBD1. Germline V gene data show CDR1 as MNHEY and CDR2 as SMNVEV (reference sequence). Trimming removed 9 bases from V and 9 bases from J; junction bases left unmatched: 10. CDR3 length: 14 residues. The DNA of the CDR3 is TGTGCCAGTACTCGACAGGGGCCCAGTTCACCCCTCCACTTT. Its protein is CASTRQGPSSPLHF.